This is a list of T cell receptor beta chains from one sample in a study of T-cell reconstitution after alpha-beta-depleted transplantation in children. TCRdb analysed the PCR reads with MiXCR anew, one entry per CDR3 protein. Of hundreds of thousands of distinct CDR3 sequences in the sample, around 10% are singletons; the top ten hold approximately 5.9%. Material: PBMCs from the stem cell graft donor, obtained from the stem cell graft. These receptors all come from a human donor who donated a stem cell graft to a child with acute lymphoblastic leukemia. The CDR3 runs from the conserved cysteine through the conserved F or W. D genes are given only for firm matches. For some rows the clone size is stated as once, few or many, or as a class when expanded; others skip it.

many	TRBD2	TRBV2	TRBJ2-1	CASSERLAASGNEQFF	TGTGCCAGCAGTGAGCGACTAGCAGCGAGTGGCAATGAGCAGTTCTTC
-	TRBD2	TRBV6-2/TRBV6-3	TRBJ2-5	CASSFNIRGNVGLARETQYF	TGTGCCAGCAGTTTTAACATACGCGGGAATGTAGGACTAGCTCGAGAGACCCAGTACTTC
-	TRBD1	TRBV19	TRBJ1-5	CASSIRSRGLLGNQPQHF	TGTGCCAGTAGTATAAGATCCAGGGGGCTGTTAGGCAATCAGCCCCAGCATTTT
-	-	TRBV5-1	TRBJ1-6	CASSLLGGYNSPLHF	TGCGCCAGCAGCCTTCTCGGGGGGTATAATTCACCCCTCCACTTT
many	TRBD1	TRBV4-1	TRBJ1-1	CASSQPPRDRGAKAFF	TGCGCCAGCAGCCAACCTCCCCGGGACAGGGGGGCGAAAGCTTTCTTT
-	-	TRBV20-1	TRBJ2-7	CSLFPGGATNEQYF	TGCAGCTTATTCCCCGGGGGCGCCACTAACGAGCAGTACTTC
-	TRBD1	TRBV7-8	TRBJ1-2	CASSLRGLDGYTF	TGTGCCAGCAGCCTCAGGGGGCTAGATGGCTACACCTTC
few	-	TRBV4-2	TRBJ2-5	CASSQALGDAHGTQYF	TGTGCCAGCAGCCAGGCCCTGGGAGACGCCCACGGGACCCAGTACTTC
-	-	TRBV27	TRBJ1-3	CASSPSGGVSGNTIYF	TGTGCCAGCAGTCCCTCCGGGGGGGTCTCTGGAAACACCATATATTTT
-	-	TRBV7-9	TRBJ2-2	CASRYEQGSGELFF	TGTGCCAGCAGATACGAGCAGGGGTCCGGGGAGCTGTTTTTT
many	-	TRBV4-3	TRBJ2-1	CASSQDARGAYNEQFF	TGCGCCAGCAGCCAAGATGCGAGGGGCGCCTACAATGAGCAGTTCTTC
few	TRBD1	TRBV20-1	TRBJ2-7	CSATPGQGAYEQYF	TGCAGTGCTACTCCGGGACAGGGGGCCTACGAGCAGTACTTC
-	-	TRBV7-2	TRBJ2-3	CASSHEWSWTDTQYF	TGTGCCAGCAGCCACGAGTGGAGTTGGACAGATACGCAGTATTTT
many	-	TRBV6-2/TRBV6-3	TRBJ1-2	CASSFSDYGYTF	TGTGCCAGCAGTTTTTCCGATTATGGCTACACCTTC
-	-	TRBV9	TRBJ2-1	CASSAGSLPLDEQFF	TGTGCCAGCAGCGCCGGGAGCCTCCCGTTAGATGAGCAGTTCTTC
many	-	TRBV4-2	TRBJ2-7	CASSQDLQAQREQYF	TGTGCCAGCAGCCAAGATCTCCAGGCCCAGCGGGAGCAGTACTTC
-	TRBD2	TRBV7-8	TRBJ2-7	CASSPRLAGTYEQYF	TGTGCCAGCAGCCCCCGACTAGCGGGGACCTACGAGCAGTACTTC
-	TRBD1	TRBV20-1	TRBJ1-2	CSAESTDRRLTYGYTF	TGCAGTGCGGAATCAACGGACAGGCGACTTACCTATGGCTACACCTTC
few	-	TRBV30	TRBJ1-6	CAWRLTGLPLHF	TGTGCCTGGAGGTTAACCGGCTTACCCCTCCACTTT
-	-	TRBV2	TRBJ2-1	CASLTDASKQFF	TGTGCCAGCCTAACGGACGCCAGCAAGCAGTTCTTC
many	TRBD1	TRBV5-1	TRBJ1-6	CASSGTGVNNSPLHF	TGCGCCAGCTCCGGGACAGGGGTTAATAATTCACCCCTCCACTTT
few	-	TRBV20-1	TRBJ1-6	CSARGEGGHNSPLHF	TGCAGTGCTAGAGGTGAAGGAGGGCATAATTCACCCCTCCACTTT
few	-	TRBV10-3	TRBJ2-5	CAITRDGRETQYF	TGTGCCATCACCAGGGACGGCCGGGAGACCCAGTACTTC